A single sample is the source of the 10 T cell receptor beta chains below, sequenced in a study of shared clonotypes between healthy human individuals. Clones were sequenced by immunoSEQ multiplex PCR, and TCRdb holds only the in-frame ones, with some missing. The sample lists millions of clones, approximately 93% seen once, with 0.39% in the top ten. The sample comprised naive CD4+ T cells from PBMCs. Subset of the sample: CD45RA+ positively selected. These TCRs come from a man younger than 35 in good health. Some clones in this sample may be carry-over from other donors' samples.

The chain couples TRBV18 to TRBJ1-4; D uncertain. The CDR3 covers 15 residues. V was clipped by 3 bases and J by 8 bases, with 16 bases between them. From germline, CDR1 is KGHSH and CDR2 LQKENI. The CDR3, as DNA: TGTGCCAGCTCACCGTTGAAAGGTCCGGGGGAAAAACTGTTTTTT. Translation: CASSPLKGPGEKLFF.

The CDR3 spells CASSPNAGGEGTQYF. CDR3 sequence (DNA): TGTGCCAGCAGCCCTAATGCGGGGGGTGAAGGTACGCAGTATTTT. The V gene is TRBV7-2, the J gene TRBJ2-3; 8 bases map to TRBD2. CDR1 SGHTA and CDR2 FQGNSA come from the germline V gene. This CDR3 comprises 15 residues. V lost 5 bases, J lost 8 bases, and 12 bases stayed unmatched.

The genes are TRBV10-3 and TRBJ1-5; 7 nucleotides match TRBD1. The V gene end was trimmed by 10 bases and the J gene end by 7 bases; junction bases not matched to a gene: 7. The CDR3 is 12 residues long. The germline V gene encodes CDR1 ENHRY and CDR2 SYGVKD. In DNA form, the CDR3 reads TGTGCCACCCGGGAGGGGGCCCAGCCCCAGCATTTT. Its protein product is CATREGAQPQHF.

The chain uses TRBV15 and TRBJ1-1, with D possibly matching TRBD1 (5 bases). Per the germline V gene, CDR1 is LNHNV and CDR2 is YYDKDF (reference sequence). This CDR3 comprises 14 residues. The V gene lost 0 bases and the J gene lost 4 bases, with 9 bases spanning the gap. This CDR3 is CATSRDRVPTEAFF. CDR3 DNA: TGTGCCACCAGCAGAGACAGGGTCCCCACTGAAGCTTTCTTT. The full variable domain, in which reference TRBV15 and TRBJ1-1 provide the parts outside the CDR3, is DAMVIQNPRYQVTQFGKPVTLSCSQTLNHNVMYWYQQKSSQAPKLLFHYYDKDFNNEADTPDNFQSRRPNTSFCFLDIRSPGLGDTAMYLCATSRDRVPTEAFFGQGTRLTVV.

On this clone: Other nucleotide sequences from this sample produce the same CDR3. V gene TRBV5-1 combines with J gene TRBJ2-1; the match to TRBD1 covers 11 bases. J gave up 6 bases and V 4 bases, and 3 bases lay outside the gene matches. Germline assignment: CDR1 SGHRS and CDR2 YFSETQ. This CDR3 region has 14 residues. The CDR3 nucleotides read TGCGCCAGCAGCATAGGGACAGGGGGCAATGAGCAGTTCTTC. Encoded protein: CASSIGTGGNEQFF.

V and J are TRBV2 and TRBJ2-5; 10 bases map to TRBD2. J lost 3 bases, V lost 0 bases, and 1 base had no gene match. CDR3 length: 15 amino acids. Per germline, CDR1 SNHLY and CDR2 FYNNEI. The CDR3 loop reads CASSEASGREETQYF. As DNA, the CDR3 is TGTGCCAGCAGTGAAGCCAGCGGGAGGGAAGAGACCCAGTACTTC.

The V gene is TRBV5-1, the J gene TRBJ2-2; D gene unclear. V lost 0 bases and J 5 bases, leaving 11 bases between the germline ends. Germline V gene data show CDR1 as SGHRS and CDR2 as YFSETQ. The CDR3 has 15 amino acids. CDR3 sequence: CASSLVGERTGELFF. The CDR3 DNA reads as TGCGCCAGCAGCTTGGTAGGAGAGAGGACCGGGGAGCTGTTTTTT.

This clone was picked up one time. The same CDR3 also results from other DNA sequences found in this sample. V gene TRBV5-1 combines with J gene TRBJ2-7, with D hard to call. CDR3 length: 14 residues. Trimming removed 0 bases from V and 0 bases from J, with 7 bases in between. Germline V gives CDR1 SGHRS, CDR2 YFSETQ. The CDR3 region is CASSLGPSSYEQYF. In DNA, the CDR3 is TGCGCCAGCAGCTTGGGACCGAGCTCCTACGAGCAGTACTTC.

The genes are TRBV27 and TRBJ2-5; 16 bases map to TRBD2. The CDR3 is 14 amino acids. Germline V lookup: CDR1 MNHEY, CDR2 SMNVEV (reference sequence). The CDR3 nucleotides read TGTGCTACTGCGGGACTAGCGGGAGGGGAGACCCAGTACTTC. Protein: CATAGLAGGETQYF.

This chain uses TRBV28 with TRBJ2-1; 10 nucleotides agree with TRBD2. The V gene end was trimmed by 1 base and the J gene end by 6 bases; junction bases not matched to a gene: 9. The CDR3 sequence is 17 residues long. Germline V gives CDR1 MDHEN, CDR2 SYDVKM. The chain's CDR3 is CASSLSTLAGGLNEQFF. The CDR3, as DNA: TGTGCCAGCAGTTTATCGACCTTAGCGGGAGGTCTCAATGAGCAGTTCTTC.